This T cell receptor (beta chain) was recovered during a study of cytomegalovirus exposure and HLA in healthy donors. In the study overall: Membership in the Caucasian-associated ancestry cluster was found for 65% to 85% of fewer than 450 genotyped donors.

General observations from the study: It was about 150 TCR beta chains that were listed as cytomegalovirus-associated. A link between a missense DCLRE1C variant and TCR beta V- and J-gene trimming emerged from a later analysis. Sequence variants that were highly shared formed a cluster that was likely a sequencing artifact.

With respect to this clone: Its specificity is unknown.

Primers: 60 Vbeta forward and 13 Jbeta reverse. The data were produced by immunoSEQ multiplex PCR, yet TCRdb's version contains in-frame clones alone and is incomplete. The data show 90,000 to 130,000 clones, with 55% to 80% seen just once and roughly 2% held by the top ten. Trimming took 4 bases from V and 9 from J; bases not matched to a gene: 3. CDR1 and CDR2 (germline): MDHEN, SYDVKM. This CDR3 spans 12 amino acids. The specimen was PBMCs. The chain employs TRBV28 and TRBJ2-1; 7 bases match TRBD1. The clonotype originates from a woman under 40 in good health and CMV-seronegative. The chain's CDR3 is CASSSTGAEQFF. CDR3 sequence (DNA): TGTGCCAGCAGTTCCACAGGGGCTGAGCAGTTCTTC.